This TCR beta chain was recorded in a study of T cell responses to AZD1222 COVID-19 vaccine. Study information: Pooling was applied to second doses at about 4 or about 12 weeks.

Data came from immunoSEQ multiplex PCR; TCRdb stores just in-frame clones and leaves some out. The repertoire holds about 150,000 clones, with about nine tenths as singletons. V was pared by 6 bases and J by 6 bases, with 9 bases of the junction left unmatched. Germline V gene lookup returns CDR1 MNHNY and CDR2 SVGAGI (reference sequence). This CDR3 spans 15 amino acids. V is TRBV6-6 and J is TRBJ1-5; 9 bases match TRBD1. The receptor was derived from an adult in good health. The material sequenced was peripheral blood, taken on day 0 of AZD1222 vaccination. The CDR3 loop reads CASSPPGQGSQPQHF. The CDR3 DNA reads TGTGCCAGCAGCCCTCCGGGACAGGGTAGTCAGCCCCAGCATTTT.